These T cell receptor beta chains were read from a single sample in a study of T-cell reconstitution after alpha-beta-depleted transplantation in children. Each CDR3 protein is one row after TCRdb ran MiXCR on the PCR reads. The table includes about 420,000 distinct CDR3 sequences, 16% detected once. Here the sequenced sample was PBMCs, mostly from graft donor cells, taken 360 days after TCRalphabeta/CD19-depleted stem cell transplant. The receptors derive from a boy less than two years old who had a stem cell transplant for Wiskott-Aldrich syndrome, so the T cells may come from the graft donor. Each CDR3 is given with its conserved first and last residue. The D gene is left open where the match is weak. Some rows have no size entry. The others give once, few or many, or a class for an expanded clone.

V,size,D,J,DNA,CDR3
TRBV9,few,NA,TRBJ1-1,TGTGCCAGCAGCGTAAATGTTAACACTGAAGCTTTCTTT,CASSVNVNTEAFF
TRBV7-8,NA,NA,TRBJ2-1,TGTGCCAGCAGCTTAGGGTTTACACGGGACAATGAGCAGTTCTTC,CASSLGFTRDNEQFF
TRBV6-2/TRBV6-3,NA,NA,TRBJ2-2,TGTGCCAGCAGTTACCGGGCAGTCTACCCAAACACCGGGGAGCTGTTTTTT,CASSYRAVYPNTGELFF
TRBV20-1,many,NA,TRBJ2-2,TGCAGTGCTAGAGATGGGGGCACGAACACCGGGGAGCTGTTTTTT,CSARDGGTNTGELFF
TRBV7-9,few,NA,TRBJ1-2,TGTGCCAGCAGCTTAGGTTTGCACTATGGCTACACCTTC,CASSLGLHYGYTF
TRBV7-6,few,TRBD1,TRBJ2-4,TGTGCCAGCAGCTTAGGGGCTCCGGGACAGGGGTCTAGCAACATTCAGTACTTC,CASSLGAPGQGSSNIQYF
TRBV29-1,NA,NA,TRBJ2-7,TGCAGCGTACTATCTGACAGTGCAGGAGAGCAGTACTTC,CSVLSDSAGEQYF
TRBV6-1,NA,NA,TRBJ2-1,TGTGCCAGCAGTACCTCAGGGGCGGGCTACAATGAGCAGTTCTTC,CASSTSGAGYNEQFF
TRBV15,NA,NA,TRBJ2-5,TGTGCCACCAGCGGGGAGACCCAGTACTTC,CATSGETQYF
TRBV24-1,few,TRBD1,TRBJ2-2,TGTGCCACCACCGGACAGGGTAACACCGGGGAGCTGTTTTTT,CATTGQGNTGELFF
TRBV5-1,NA,NA,TRBJ2-6,TGCGCCAGTGCCCCCCCCGAGGGCCTCGCCTCTGGGGCCAACGTCCTGACTTTC,CASAPPEGLASGANVLTF
TRBV5-1,few,NA,TRBJ2-7,TGCGCCAGCAGCTTGGCCGTGGGGGACTCTTTCTACGAGCAGTACTTC,CASSLAVGDSFYEQYF
TRBV12-3/TRBV12-4,few,NA,TRBJ2-1,TGTGCCAGCAGTTTTATGAATGAGCAGTTCTTC,CASSFMNEQFF
TRBV7-6,NA,TRBD2,TRBJ2-3,TGTGCCAGCAGCTTAGGGATTAGCGGGGGCCAAGCATCGCAGTATTTT,CASSLGISGGQASQYF
TRBV4-1,NA,NA,TRBJ2-2,TGCGCCAGCAGCCCGGGAGACGGCTACACCGGGGAGCTGTTTTTT,CASSPGDGYTGELFF
TRBV12-3/TRBV12-4,NA,TRBD2,TRBJ2-5,TGTGCCAGCAGTTGGGGACTAGGGGAAGAGACCCAGTACTTC,CASSWGLGEETQYF
TRBV18,NA,TRBD1,TRBJ2-1,TGTGCCAGCTCACCACGACAGGGTTGGAATGAGCAGTTCTTC,CASSPRQGWNEQFF
TRBV5-1,NA,NA,TRBJ1-3,TGCGCCAGCAGCCTTGGGACAACTGGAAACACCATATATTTT,CASSLGTTGNTIYF
TRBV5-1,NA,NA,TRBJ2-5,TGCGCCAGCAGCTTGGGGATGTCTAGCATGAAAGAGACCCAGTACTTC,CASSLGMSSMKETQYF
TRBV20-1,NA,TRBD2,TRBJ2-7,TGCAGTGCTCCCGGGACTAGCTCCTACGAGCAGTACTTC,CSAPGTSSYEQYF
TRBV7-9,NA,NA,TRBJ2-1,TGTGCCAGCACCCACGTGAGGGTGGATGAGCAGTTCTTC,CASTHVRVDEQFF
TRBV12-3/TRBV12-4,few,NA,TRBJ2-7,TGTGCCAGCAGTTTAGGGGGCGGGTTGGTCTCCTACGAGCAGTACTTC,CASSLGGGLVSYEQYF
TRBV2,NA,TRBD2,TRBJ2-3,TGTGCCAGCAGTCAAGGACTAGCTAGAGATACGCAGTATTTT,CASSQGLARDTQYF
TRBV7-2,many,NA,TRBJ1-3,TGTGCCAGCAGCTTAAGGGGAAACACCATATATTTT,CASSLRGNTIYF
TRBV28,few,NA,TRBJ1-5,TGTGCTGCGGCAGGGTACAACAATCAGCCCCAGCATTTT,CAAAGYNNQPQHF
TRBV20-1,NA,NA,TRBJ2-7,TGCAGTGCTAGTTCCGTGGGGGCTACCTACGAGCAGTACTTC,CSASSVGATYEQYF
TRBV7-2,few,NA,TRBJ1-2,TGTGCCAGCAGGAAACAGGCGACCGACCTCTATGGCTACACCTTC,CASRKQATDLYGYTF
TRBV4-3,NA,TRBD1,TRBJ2-1,TGCGCCAGCAGCCATCACAGGGGGATTTACAATGAGCAGTTCTTC,CASSHHRGIYNEQFF
TRBV5-1,NA,TRBD2,TRBJ2-3,TGCGCCAGCAGCTTCTCCAAGCGGGACACAGATACGCAGTATTTT,CASSFSKRDTDTQYF
TRBV12-3/TRBV12-4,NA,TRBD2,TRBJ2-3,TGTGCCAGCAGTCAGACTAGCCGGGTCACAGATACGCAGTATTTT,CASSQTSRVTDTQYF
TRBV9,NA,NA,TRBJ2-1,TGTGCCAGCAGCGTAGTTTTGGGCAATGAGCAGTTCTTC,CASSVVLGNEQFF
TRBV12-3/TRBV12-4,few,TRBD2,TRBJ2-5,TGTGCCAGCACAAGACGCGGGAGAGGGAGTAGAGAGACCCAGTACTTC,CASTRRGRGSRETQYF
TRBV4-3,NA,NA,TRBJ2-2,TGCGCCAGCAGCCAGCTCGGTCTGGCGTACGGCACCGGGGAGCTGGTTTTT,CASSQLGLAYGTGELVF
TRBV3-1,few,TRBD2,TRBJ2-3,TGTGCCAGCAGCCAAACGGGACTAGGCATGGATACGCAGTATTTT,CASSQTGLGMDTQYF
TRBV4-3,few,TRBD2,TRBJ2-1,TGCGCCAGCAGCCAAGTGGGTACTAGCGGGTTGTTGAGCTCCTACAATGAGCAGTTCTTC,CASSQVGTSGLLSSYNEQFF
TRBV4-1,NA,TRBD1,TRBJ1-4,TGCGCCAGCAGCCAAGGCCAATACAGGGGTGAAAAACTGTTTTTT,CASSQGQYRGEKLFF
TRBV28,NA,TRBD1,TRBJ2-7,TGTGCCAGCAGTCTCACAGGGGGCATTACCTACGAGCAGTACTTC,CASSLTGGITYEQYF
TRBV12-3/TRBV12-4,NA,TRBD1,TRBJ2-1,TGTGCCAGCAGTCCCCAATTGAACAGGGGCAATGAGCAGTTCTTC,CASSPQLNRGNEQFF
TRBV20-1,few,NA,TRBJ2-3,TGCAGTGCTCAACACCCTAGCACAGATACGCAGTATTTT,CSAQHPSTDTQYF